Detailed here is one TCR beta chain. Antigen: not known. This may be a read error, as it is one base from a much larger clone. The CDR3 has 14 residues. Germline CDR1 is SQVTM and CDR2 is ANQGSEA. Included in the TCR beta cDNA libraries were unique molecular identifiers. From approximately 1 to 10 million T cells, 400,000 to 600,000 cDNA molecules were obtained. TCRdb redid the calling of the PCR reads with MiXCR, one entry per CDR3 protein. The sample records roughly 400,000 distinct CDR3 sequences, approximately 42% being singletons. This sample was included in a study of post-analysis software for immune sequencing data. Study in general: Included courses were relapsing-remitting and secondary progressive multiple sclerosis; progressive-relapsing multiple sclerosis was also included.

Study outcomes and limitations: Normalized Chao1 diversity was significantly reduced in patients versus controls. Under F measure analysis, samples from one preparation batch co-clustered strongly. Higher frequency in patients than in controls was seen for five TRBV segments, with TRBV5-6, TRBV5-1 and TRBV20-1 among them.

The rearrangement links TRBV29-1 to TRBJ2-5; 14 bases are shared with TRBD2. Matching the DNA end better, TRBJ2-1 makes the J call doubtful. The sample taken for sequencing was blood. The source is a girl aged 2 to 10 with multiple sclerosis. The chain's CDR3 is CSVGLAGGQETQFF. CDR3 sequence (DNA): TGCAGCGTTGGACTAGCGGGGGGGCAAGAGACCCAGTTCTTC.